Listed below are T cell receptor beta chains from one sample, sequenced in a study of CD8 T cells in Susac syndrome. TCRdb re-derived calls from the immunoSEQ multiplex PCR reads in MiXCR, one entry per CDR3 protein. The sample lists roughly 100,000 distinct CDR3 sequences, 85% to 95% occurring once. Input material: CD4+ T cells from PBMCs. These receptors all come from a human donor with Susac syndrome. The CDR3 runs from the conserved cysteine through the conserved F or W. Fields, in order: D gene, clone size, J gene, V gene, CDR3 DNA, CDR3 protein. A D gene is named only where the DNA matches it firmly. For some rows the clone size is stated as once, few or many, or as a class when expanded; others skip it.

>-|-|TRBJ2-1|TRBV5-1
TGCGCCAGCAGCTTACAGCGAGAACATGAGCAGTTCTTC
CASSLQREHEQFF
>-|-|TRBJ2-5|TRBV14
TGTGCCAGCAGCCAGGCGAAGGCCTCTGGGACCCAGTACTTC
CASSQAKASGTQYF
>-|-|TRBJ2-1|TRBV29-1
TGCAGCCTTGACATCGGGCGCGGTACGTCCAATGAGCAGTTCTTC
CSLDIGRGTSNEQFF
>-|-|TRBJ2-3|TRBV5-1
TGCGCCAGCAGCCGAGGGGGTACGCAGTATTTT
CASSRGGTQYF
>-|-|TRBJ2-3|TRBV9
TGTGCCAGCAGCGTAGTGGGCGCAGATACGCAGTATTTT
CASSVVGADTQYF
>-|-|TRBJ1-5|TRBV6-5
TGTGCCAGCAGTTACTCCATACAGGACGATCAGCCCCAGCATTTT
CASSYSIQDDQPQHF
>-|-|TRBJ2-1|TRBV7-2
TGTGCCAGCAGCTTAGACGGGGGAAGCGACAATGAGCAGTTCTTC
CASSLDGGSDNEQFF
>-|-|TRBJ2-5|TRBV30
TGTGCCTGGAGCAGACTTACCCAAGAGACCCAGTACTTC
CAWSRLTQETQYF
>-|once|TRBJ2-4|TRBV20-1
TGCAGTGCTAGAGAGGGGCCGAACATTCAGTACTTC
CSAREGPNIQYF
>-|-|TRBJ1-4|TRBV4-1
TGCGCCAGCGCCCCCTCACCCGCGGGAGAAAAACTGTTTTTT
CASAPSPAGEKLFF
>-|-|TRBJ2-6|TRBV9
TGTGCCAGCAGCGTAGCTGGGGCCAACGTCCTGACTTTC
CASSVAGANVLTF
>TRBD2|-|TRBJ2-3|TRBV9
TGTGCCAGCAGTGCGGGACTAGCGGTTAGCACAGATACGCAGTATTTT
CASSAGLAVSTDTQYF
>TRBD2|once|TRBJ2-1|TRBV14
TGTGCCAGCAGCCAAGCTCTACCTCCGGGACTAGCGGGACTAGAACCCAACTATGAGCAGTTCTTC
CASSQALPPGLAGLEPNYEQFF
>TRBD2|-|TRBJ2-7|TRBV20-1
TGCAGTGCGCTCCGGGAGGGGACGGGAGACGAGCAGTACTTC
CSALREGTGDEQYF
>-|-|TRBJ1-2|TRBV7-9
TGTGCCAGCAGCTTAGCGGAGGGGCCAAGCTATGGCTACACCTTC
CASSLAEGPSYGYTF
>TRBD2|-|TRBJ2-3|TRBV7-2
TGTGCCAGCAGACGACTAGCGGGGACTAGCACAGATACGCAGTATTTT
CASRRLAGTSTDTQYF
>-|-|TRBJ2-7|TRBV12-3/TRBV12-4
TGTGCCAGCAGTCGCGACAACTACGAGCAGTACTTC
CASSRDNYEQYF
>-|-|TRBJ2-7|TRBV30
TGTGCCTGGAGTGTACGCGTAGTTACCCCAGACGAGCAGTACTTC
CAWSVRVVTPDEQYF
>-|-|TRBJ1-1|TRBV29-1
TGCAGCGTTGATATTTGGGGGGCGAACACTGAAGCTTTCTTT
CSVDIWGANTEAFF
>-|-|TRBJ1-5|TRBV20-1
TGCAGTGCTAGCTCGGTAGTAAGGTCGGGGTTAGAGCAGCCCCAGCATTTT
CSASSVVRSGLEQPQHF
>-|-|TRBJ1-1|TRBV7-9
TGTGCCAGCGTTCGTAGTGGGGAGAACACTGAAGCTTTCTTT
CASVRSGENTEAFF
>TRBD1|-|TRBJ1-1|TRBV29-1
TGCAGCGTCCTGACAGGGTCTGAAGCTTTCTTT
CSVLTGSEAFF
>-|-|TRBJ1-1|TRBV15
TGTGCCACCAGCAGAAACCGTGGACTCCTGAACACTGAAGCTTTCTTT
CATSRNRGLLNTEAFF
>TRBD1|once|TRBJ2-5|TRBV7-9
TGTGCCAGCAGCATACAGGGGGCCGGGGAGACCCAGTACTTC
CASSIQGAGETQYF
>-|-|TRBJ2-3|TRBV14
TGTGCCAGCAGCCCGGGAACACTTGCAGATACGCAGTATTTT
CASSPGTLADTQYF
>-|-|TRBJ2-7|TRBV29-1
TGCAGCAGCCGGGACCAATACGAGCAGTACTTC
CSSRDQYEQYF
>-|-|TRBJ2-7|TRBV20-1
TGCAGTGCTAGCTCCGGGGGCGGAATGTACGAGCAGTACTTC
CSASSGGGMYEQYF
>TRBD2|-|TRBJ2-4|TRBV20-1
TGCAGTGCCCTAGAGATGGCTAGCGGGGGCAAAAACATTCAGTACTTC
CSALEMASGGKNIQYF
>-|-|TRBJ2-1|TRBV20-1
TGCAGTGCTAAACCGCCCCACCAGGGGTTCTATGAGCAGTTCTTC
CSAKPPHQGFYEQFF
>-|once|TRBJ2-7|TRBV7-6
TGTGCCAGCTCAGTCGAGCTCAGCCCTACCTACGAGCAGTACTTC
CASSVELSPTYEQYF
>-|-|TRBJ1-3|TRBV5-1
TGCGCCAGCAGCTTGGATGCCGGGGGCATGAACACCATATATTTT
CASSLDAGGMNTIYF
>TRBD1|-|TRBJ1-1|TRBV5-1
TGCGCCAGCAGCCCGGACAGGGTGGGGGGCACTGAAGCTTTCTTT
CASSPDRVGGTEAFF
>-|-|TRBJ2-7|TRBV12-3/TRBV12-4
TGTGCCAGCAGTTTCCAGGCCACCTACTACGAGCAGTACTTC
CASSFQATYYEQYF
>-|-|TRBJ2-1|TRBV5-4
TGTGCCAGCAGGATGGGCCCCGGGGACAATGAGCAGTTCTTC
CASRMGPGDNEQFF
>-|-|TRBJ2-5|TRBV7-8
TGTGCCAGCAGCTTAAACCCCAGCCAAGAGACCCAGTACTTC
CASSLNPSQETQYF
>TRBD2|-|TRBJ2-1|TRBV4-3
TGCGCCAGCAGCGGGACTAGCGGGGTATACAATGAGCAGTTCTTC
CASSGTSGVYNEQFF
>-|-|TRBJ1-2|TRBV30
TGTGCCTGGAGTGTAACGGGAGGGGAAGGCTACACCTTC
CAWSVTGGEGYTF
>TRBD1|-|TRBJ2-7|TRBV6-5
TGTGCCAGCAGTTACTCAACCGGGACAGGGGTTACCGAGCAGTACTTC
CASSYSTGTGVTEQYF
>-|-|TRBJ1-2|TRBV30
TGTGCCTGGAGGGCAGGGGAAACCCCTAACTATGGCTACACCTTC
CAWRAGETPNYGYTF
>-|-|TRBJ2-2|TRBV9
TGTGCCAGCAGCGTAGTGGTCGGGGAGCTGTTTTTT
CASSVVVGELFF
>-|-|TRBJ1-1|TRBV6-6
TGTGCCAGCAGTCCCCTGACAGTGAGTGCTGAAGCTTTCTTT
CASSPLTVSAEAFF
>-|-|TRBJ2-6|TRBV3-1
TGTGCCAGCAGCCAATGGACGGTAAGCTCTGGGGCCAACGTCCTGACTTTC
CASSQWTVSSGANVLTF
>-|once|TRBJ2-5|TRBV7-8
TGTGCCAGCGCCCTTGGGGGTGTTGTTCAAGAGACCCAGTACTTC
CASALGGVVQETQYF
>-|-|TRBJ1-2|TRBV29-1
TGCAGCGTTGTGTCCTTTCAGGGCTATGGCTACACCTTC
CSVVSFQGYGYTF
>-|-|TRBJ2-3|TRBV6-4
TGTGCCAGCAGTGTCGAGCGCACAGATACGCAGTATTTT
CASSVERTDTQYF
>TRBD1|-|TRBJ1-4|TRBV30
TGTGCCTGGAGTACGGGGACAGGGAGGTTTTTT
CAWSTGTGRFF
>-|-|TRBJ2-2|TRBV7-2
TGTGCCAGCAGTCCCACTGGACAGAGGAACACCGGGGAGCTGTTTTTT
CASSPTGQRNTGELFF
>TRBD1|-|TRBJ1-2|TRBV29-1
TGCAGCGTTGGACAGGGGGCTGGCTACACCTTC
CSVGQGAGYTF
>TRBD2|-|TRBJ2-3|TRBV5-4
TGTGCCAGCAGCTTAGGGAGGGCAGATACGCAGTATTTT
CASSLGRADTQYF
>-|-|TRBJ1-1|TRBV30
TGTGCCTGGACGGGCCGGAGGCAGGGAAGAGCTTTCTTT
CAWTGRRQGRAFF
>-|-|TRBJ2-4|TRBV4-1
TGCGCCAGCAGCCAAGACTCAACAGGGTACAAAAACATTCAGTACTTC
CASSQDSTGYKNIQYF
>TRBD1|-|TRBJ1-4|TRBV5-1
TGCGCCAGCAGTCGACAGGGGGCGAATGAAAAACTGTTTTTT
CASSRQGANEKLFF
>-|-|TRBJ2-3|TRBV6-2/TRBV6-3
TGTGCCAGCAGAGGCTGGGGGAGGGATACGCAGTATTTT
CASRGWGRDTQYF
>TRBD2|-|TRBJ2-1|TRBV6-4
TGTGCCAGCAGTGACGGGGGGGCCTACAATGAGCAGTTCTTC
CASSDGGAYNEQFF
>-|-|TRBJ2-1|TRBV15
TGTGCCACCAGCGCCACTAGGAGCTCCTACAATGAGCAGTTCTTC
CATSATRSSYNEQFF
>-|-|TRBJ2-1|TRBV5-6
TGTGCCAGCAGCTTCCTAGCGAGCAATGAGCAGTTCTTC
CASSFLASNEQFF